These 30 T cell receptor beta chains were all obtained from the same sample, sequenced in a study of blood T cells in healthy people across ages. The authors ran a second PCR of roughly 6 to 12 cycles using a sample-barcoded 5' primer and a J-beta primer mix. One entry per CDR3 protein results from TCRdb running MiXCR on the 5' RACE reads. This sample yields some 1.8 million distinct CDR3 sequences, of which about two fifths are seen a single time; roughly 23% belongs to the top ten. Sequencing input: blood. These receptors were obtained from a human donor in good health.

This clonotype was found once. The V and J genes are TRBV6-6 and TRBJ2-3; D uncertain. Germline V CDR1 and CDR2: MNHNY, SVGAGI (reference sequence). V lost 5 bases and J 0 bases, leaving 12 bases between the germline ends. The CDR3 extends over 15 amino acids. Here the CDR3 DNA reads TGTGCCAGCAGTCAGAGACCCTTTAGCACAGATACGCAGTATTTT. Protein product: CASSQRPFSTDTQYF.

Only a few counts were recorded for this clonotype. This CDR3 reads CSAARDGEAFF. The DNA for the CDR3 is TGCAGCGCCGCTAGGGACGGTGAAGCTTTCTTT. The chain has TRBV29-1 and TRBJ1-1; possibly TRBD1 for D (5 bases). The V end was cut by 7 bases, the J end by 7 bases, with 13 bases between. CDR1 is SQVTM and CDR2 is ANQGSEA in the germline V gene. The CDR3 consists of 11 residues.

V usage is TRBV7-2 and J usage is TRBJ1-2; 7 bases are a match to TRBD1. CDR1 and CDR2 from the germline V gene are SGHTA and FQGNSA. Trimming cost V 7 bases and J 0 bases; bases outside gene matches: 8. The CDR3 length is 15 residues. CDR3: CASTLTGKANYGYTF. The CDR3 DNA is TGTGCCAGCACCTTGACAGGGAAAGCTAACTATGGCTACACCTTC. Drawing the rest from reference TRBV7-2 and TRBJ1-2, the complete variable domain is GAGVSQSPSNKVTEKGKDVELRCDPISGHTALYWYRQSLGQGLEFLIYFQGNSAPDKSGLPSDRFSAERTGGSVSTLTIQRTQQEDSAVYLCASTLTGKANYGYTFGSGTRLTVV.

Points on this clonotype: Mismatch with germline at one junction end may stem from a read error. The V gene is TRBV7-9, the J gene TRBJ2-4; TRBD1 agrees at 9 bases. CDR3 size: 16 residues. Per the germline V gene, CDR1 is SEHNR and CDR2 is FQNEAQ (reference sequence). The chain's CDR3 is CAGSSTYGQGWDIQYF. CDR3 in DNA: TGTGCCGGCAGCTCTACCTATGGACAGGGGTGGGACATTCAGTACTTC. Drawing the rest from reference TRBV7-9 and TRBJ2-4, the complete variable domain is DTGVSQNPRHKITKRGQNVTFRCDPISEHNRLYWYRQTLGQGPEFLTYFQNEAQLEKSRLLSDRFSAERPKGSFSTLEIQRTEQGDSAMYLCAGSSTYGQGWDIQYFGAGTRLSVL.

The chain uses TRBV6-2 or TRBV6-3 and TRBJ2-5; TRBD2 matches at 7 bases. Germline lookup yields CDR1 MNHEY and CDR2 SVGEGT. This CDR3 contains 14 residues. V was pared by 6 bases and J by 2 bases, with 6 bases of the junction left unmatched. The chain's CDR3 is CASRPAGLQETQYF. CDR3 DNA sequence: TGTGCCAGCAGGCCAGCGGGACTACAAGAGACCCAGTACTTC.

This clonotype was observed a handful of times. DNA of the CDR3: TGTGCCAGCAGCCTCTGGGCGGGGGTAGGCGACGAGCAGTACTTC. This sequence encodes CASSLWAGVGDEQYF. This chain links TRBV7-2 with TRBJ2-5, with TRBD2 matching 7 bases. The J call may be faulty, since TRBJ2-7 better matches the DNA end. The CDR3 spans 15 residues. Germline V gene lookup returns CDR1 SGHTA and CDR2 FQGNSA.

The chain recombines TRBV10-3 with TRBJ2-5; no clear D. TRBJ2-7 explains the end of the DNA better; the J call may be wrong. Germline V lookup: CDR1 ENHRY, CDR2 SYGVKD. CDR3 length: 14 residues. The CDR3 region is CAISESGWKNEQYF. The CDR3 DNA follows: TGTGCCATCAGTGAGTCAGGCTGGAAAAACGAGCAGTACTTC.

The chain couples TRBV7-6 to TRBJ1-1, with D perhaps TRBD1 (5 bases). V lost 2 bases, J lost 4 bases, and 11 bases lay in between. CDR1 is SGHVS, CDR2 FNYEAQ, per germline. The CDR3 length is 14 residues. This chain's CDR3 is CASSLTQGATEAFF. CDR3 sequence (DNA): TGTGCCAGCAGCTTAACCCAGGGCGCCACTGAAGCTTTCTTT.

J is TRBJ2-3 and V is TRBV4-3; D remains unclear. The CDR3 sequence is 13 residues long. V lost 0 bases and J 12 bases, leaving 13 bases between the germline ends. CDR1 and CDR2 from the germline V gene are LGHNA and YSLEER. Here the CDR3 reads CASSQDQETRQYF. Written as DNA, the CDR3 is TGCGCCAGCAGCCAAGATCAGGAGACACGACAGTATTTT.

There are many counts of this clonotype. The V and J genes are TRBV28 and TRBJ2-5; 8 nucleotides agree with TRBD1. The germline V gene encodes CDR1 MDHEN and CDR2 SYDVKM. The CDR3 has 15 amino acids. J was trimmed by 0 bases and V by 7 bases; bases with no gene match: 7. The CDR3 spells CASNRGSLYQETQYF. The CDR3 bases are TGTGCCAGCAACAGGGGGAGCCTGTACCAAGAGACCCAGTACTTC.

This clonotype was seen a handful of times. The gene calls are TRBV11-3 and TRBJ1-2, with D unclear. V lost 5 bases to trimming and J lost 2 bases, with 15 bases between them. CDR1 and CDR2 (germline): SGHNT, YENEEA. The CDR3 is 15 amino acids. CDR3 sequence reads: CASSEWQSGNYGYTF. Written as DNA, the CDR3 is TGTGCCAGCAGCGAATGGCAGAGTGGCAACTATGGCTACACCTTC.

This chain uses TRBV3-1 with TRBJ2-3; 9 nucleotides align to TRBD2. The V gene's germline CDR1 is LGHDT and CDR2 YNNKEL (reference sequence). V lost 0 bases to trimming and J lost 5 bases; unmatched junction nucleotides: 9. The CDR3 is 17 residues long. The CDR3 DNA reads TGTGCCAGCAGCCAAGAAAGAGCGGGGGGACTAAGAGATACGCAGTATTTT. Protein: CASSQERAGGLRDTQYF.

The CDR3 region has the DNA TGTGCCAGCAGCTTAGCGGTGAATACGCAGTATTTT. This sequence encodes CASSLAVNTQYF. This chain uses TRBV7-2 with TRBJ2-3, with D unclear. In germline, CDR1 is SGHTA, CDR2 FQGNSA. The CDR3 is 12 amino acids. Trimming pared 0 bases from V and 7 bases from J, leaving 5 bases between.

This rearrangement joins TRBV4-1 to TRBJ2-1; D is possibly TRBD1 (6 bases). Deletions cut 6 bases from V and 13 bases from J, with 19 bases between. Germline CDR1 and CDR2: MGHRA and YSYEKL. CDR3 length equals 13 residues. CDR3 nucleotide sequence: TGCGCCAGCAGACCTACCCATCAGGGGCCACAGTTCTTC. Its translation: CASRPTHQGPQFF.

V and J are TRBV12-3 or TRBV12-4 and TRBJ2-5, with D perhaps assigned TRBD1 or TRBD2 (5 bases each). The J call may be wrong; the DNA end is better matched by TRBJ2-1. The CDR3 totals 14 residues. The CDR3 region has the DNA TGTGCCAGCTGCCCCCGGGACCACCAAGAGACCCAGTTCTTC. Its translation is CASCPRDHQETQFF.

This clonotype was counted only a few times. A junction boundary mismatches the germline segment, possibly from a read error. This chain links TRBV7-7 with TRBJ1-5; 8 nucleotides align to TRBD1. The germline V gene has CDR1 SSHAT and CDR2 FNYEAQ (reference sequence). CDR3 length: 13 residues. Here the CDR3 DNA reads TGTGCTAGCAGCGTAGACAGGGGCCAGCCCCAGCATTTT. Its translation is CASSVDRGQPQHF.

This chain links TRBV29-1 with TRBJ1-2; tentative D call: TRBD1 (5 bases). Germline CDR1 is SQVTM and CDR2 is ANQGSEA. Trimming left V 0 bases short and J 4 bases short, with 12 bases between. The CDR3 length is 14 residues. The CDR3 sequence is CSVEDRDGGYGYTF. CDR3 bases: TGCAGCGTTGAAGACCGGGACGGAGGCTATGGCTACACCTTC. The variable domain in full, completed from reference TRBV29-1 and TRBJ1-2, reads SAVISQKPSRDICQRGTSLTIQCQVDSQVTMMFWYRQQPGQSLTLIATANQGSEATYESGFVIDKFPISRPNLTFSTLTVSNMSPEDSSIYLCSVEDRDGGYGYTFGSGTRLTVV.

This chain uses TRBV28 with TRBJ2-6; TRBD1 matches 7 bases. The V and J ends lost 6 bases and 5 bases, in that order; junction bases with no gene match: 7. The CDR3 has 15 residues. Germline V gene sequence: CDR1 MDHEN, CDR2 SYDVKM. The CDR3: CASSPGQARANVLTF. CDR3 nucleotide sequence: TGTGCCAGCAGCCCAGGACAGGCAAGGGCCAACGTCCTGACTTTC. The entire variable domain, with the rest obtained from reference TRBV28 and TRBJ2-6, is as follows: DVKVTQSSRYLVKRTGEKVFLECVQDMDHENMFWYRQDPGLGLRLIYFSYDVKMKEKGDIPEGYSVSREKKERFSLILESASTNQTSMYLCASSPGQARANVLTFGAGSRLTVL.

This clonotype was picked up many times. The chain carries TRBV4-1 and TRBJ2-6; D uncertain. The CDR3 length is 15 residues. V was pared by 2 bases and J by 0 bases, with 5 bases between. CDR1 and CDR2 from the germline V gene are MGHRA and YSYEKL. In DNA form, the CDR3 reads TGCGCCAGCAGCCAACGGAGCTCTGGGGCCAACGTCCTGACTTTC. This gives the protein CASSQRSSGANVLTF.

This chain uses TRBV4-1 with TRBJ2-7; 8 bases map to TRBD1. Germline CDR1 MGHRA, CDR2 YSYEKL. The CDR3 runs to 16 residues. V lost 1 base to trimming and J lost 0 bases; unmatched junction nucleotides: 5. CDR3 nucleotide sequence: TGCGCCAGCAGCCAAGGATGGCAGGGGGCCTCCTACGAGCAGTACTTC. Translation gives CASSQGWQGASYEQYF.

The chain's CDR3 is CSATPYSGSYGYTF. The CDR3 DNA is TGCAGTGCTACTCCCTACAGCGGATCCTATGGCTACACCTTC. V usage is TRBV20-1 and J usage is TRBJ1-2; D gene uncertain. There are 14 residues in the CDR3. The V and J ends lost 4 bases and 4 bases respectively, with 16 bases between them. Germline V gene sequence: CDR1 DFQATT, CDR2 SNEGSKA (reference sequence).

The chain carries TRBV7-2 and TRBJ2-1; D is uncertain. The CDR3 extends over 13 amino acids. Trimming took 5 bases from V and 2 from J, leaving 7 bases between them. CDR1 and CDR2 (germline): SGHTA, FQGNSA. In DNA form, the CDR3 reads TGTGCCAGCAGCCCAAACCCCTACAATGAGCAGTTCTTC. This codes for CASSPNPYNEQFF.

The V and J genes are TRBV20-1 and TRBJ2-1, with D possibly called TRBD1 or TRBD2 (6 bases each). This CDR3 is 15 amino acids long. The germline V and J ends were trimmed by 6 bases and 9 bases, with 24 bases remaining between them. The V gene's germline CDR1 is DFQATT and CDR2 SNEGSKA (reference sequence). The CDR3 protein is CSADNPGRGGREQFF. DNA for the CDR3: TGCAGTGCCGATAACCCGGGCAGGGGAGGCCGTGAGCAGTTCTTC.

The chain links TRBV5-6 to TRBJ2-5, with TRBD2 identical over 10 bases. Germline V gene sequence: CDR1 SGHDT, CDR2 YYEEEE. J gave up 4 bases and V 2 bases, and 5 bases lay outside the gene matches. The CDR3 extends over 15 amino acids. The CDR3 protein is CASSLQRGGVETQYF. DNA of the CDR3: TGTGCCAGCAGCTTACAGCGGGGGGGAGTAGAGACCCAGTACTTC.

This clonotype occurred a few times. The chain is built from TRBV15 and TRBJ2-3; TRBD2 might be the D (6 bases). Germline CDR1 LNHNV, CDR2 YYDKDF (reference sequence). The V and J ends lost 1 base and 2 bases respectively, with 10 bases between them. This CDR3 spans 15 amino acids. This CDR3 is CATSRGGEITDTQYF. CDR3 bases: TGTGCCACCAGCAGAGGCGGGGAGATCACAGATACGCAGTATTTT.

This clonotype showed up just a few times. CDR3 region: CASSPGASGVYGYTF. In DNA form, the CDR3 reads TGTGCCAGCAGCCCTGGTGCCTCCGGGGTCTATGGCTACACCTTC. The chain links TRBV12-3 or TRBV12-4 to TRBJ1-2; no clear D. Trimming removed 6 bases from V and 4 bases from J, with 18 bases in between. The CDR3 has 15 residues.

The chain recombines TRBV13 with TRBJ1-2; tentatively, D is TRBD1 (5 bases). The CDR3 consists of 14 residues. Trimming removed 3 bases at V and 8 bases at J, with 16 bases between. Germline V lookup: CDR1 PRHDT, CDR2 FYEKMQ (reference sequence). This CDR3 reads CASSFKGAGEGYTF. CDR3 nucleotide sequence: TGTGCCAGCAGCTTCAAAGGGGCGGGTGAGGGCTACACCTTC. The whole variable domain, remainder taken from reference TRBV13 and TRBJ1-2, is AAGVIQSPRHLIKEKRETATLKCYPIPRHDTVYWYQQGPGQDPQFLISFYEKMQSDKGSIPDRFSAQQFSDYHSELNMSSLELGDSALYFCASSFKGAGEGYTFGSGTRLTVV.

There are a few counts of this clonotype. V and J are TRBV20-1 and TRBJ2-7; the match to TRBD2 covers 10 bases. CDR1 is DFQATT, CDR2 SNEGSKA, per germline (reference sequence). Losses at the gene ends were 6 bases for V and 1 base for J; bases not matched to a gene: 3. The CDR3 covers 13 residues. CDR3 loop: CSAVSGGSYEQYF. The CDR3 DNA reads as TGCAGTGCCGTTAGCGGGGGGTCCTACGAGCAGTACTTC.

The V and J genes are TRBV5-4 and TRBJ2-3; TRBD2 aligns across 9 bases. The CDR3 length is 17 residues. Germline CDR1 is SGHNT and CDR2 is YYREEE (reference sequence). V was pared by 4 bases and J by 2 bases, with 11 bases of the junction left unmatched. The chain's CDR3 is CASSPKERGETTDTQYF. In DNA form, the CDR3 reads TGTGCCAGCAGCCCCAAGGAGCGGGGGGAGACCACAGATACGCAGTATTTT.

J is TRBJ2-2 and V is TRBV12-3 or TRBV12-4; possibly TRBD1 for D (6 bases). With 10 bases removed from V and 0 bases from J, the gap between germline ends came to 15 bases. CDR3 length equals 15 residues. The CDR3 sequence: CATNGQPSNTGELFF. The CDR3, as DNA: TGTGCCACAAACGGACAGCCCTCGAACACCGGGGAGCTGTTTTTT.